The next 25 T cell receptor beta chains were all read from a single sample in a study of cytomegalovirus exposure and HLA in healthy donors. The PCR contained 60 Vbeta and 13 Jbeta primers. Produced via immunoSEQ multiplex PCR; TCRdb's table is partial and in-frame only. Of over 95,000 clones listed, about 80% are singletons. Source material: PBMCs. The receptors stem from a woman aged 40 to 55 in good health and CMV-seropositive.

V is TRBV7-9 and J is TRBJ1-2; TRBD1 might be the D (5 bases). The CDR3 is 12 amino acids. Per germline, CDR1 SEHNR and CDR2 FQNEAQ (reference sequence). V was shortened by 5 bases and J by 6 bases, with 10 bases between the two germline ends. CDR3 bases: TGTGCCAGCAGCAAAGACAGTGATGGCTACACCTTC. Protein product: CASSKDSDGYTF.

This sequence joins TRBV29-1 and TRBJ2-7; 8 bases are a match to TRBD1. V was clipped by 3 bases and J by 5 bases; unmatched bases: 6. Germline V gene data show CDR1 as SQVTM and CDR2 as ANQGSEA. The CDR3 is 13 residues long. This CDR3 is CSVDGQGAHEQYF. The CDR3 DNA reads TGCAGCGTTGACGGCCAGGGGGCCCACGAGCAGTACTTC.

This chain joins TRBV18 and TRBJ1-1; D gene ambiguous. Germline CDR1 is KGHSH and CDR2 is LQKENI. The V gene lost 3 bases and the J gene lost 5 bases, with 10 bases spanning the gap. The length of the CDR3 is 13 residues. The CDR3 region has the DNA TGTGCCAGCTCACCGTCGCGAGAGACTGAAGCTTTCTTT. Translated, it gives CASSPSRETEAFF. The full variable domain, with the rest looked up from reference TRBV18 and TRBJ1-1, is NAGVMQNPRHLVRRRGQEARLRCSPMKGHSHVYWYRQLPEEGLKFMVYLQKENIIDESGMPKERFSAEFPKEGPSILRIQQVVRGDSAAYFCASSPSRETEAFFGQGTRLTVV.

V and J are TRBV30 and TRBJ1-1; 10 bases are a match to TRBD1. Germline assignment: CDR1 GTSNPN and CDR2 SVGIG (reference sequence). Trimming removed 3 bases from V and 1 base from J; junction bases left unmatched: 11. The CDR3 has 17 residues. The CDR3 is CAWRVLRTGGPNTEAFF. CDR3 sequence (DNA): TGTGCCTGGAGAGTCCTTCGGACAGGGGGACCGAACACTGAAGCTTTCTTT.

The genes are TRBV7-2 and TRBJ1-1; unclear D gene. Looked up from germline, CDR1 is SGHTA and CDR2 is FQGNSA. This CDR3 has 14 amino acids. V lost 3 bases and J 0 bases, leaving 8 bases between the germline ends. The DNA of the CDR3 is TGTGCCAGCAGCTTCGCGGCGATGAACACTGAAGCTTTCTTT. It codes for CASSFAAMNTEAFF.

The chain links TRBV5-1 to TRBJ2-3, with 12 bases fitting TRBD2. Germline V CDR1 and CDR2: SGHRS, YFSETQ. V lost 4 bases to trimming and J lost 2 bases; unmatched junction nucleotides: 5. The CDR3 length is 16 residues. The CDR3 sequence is CASSNLAGGATDTQYF. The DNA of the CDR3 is TGCGCCAGCAGCAATCTAGCGGGGGGGGCCACAGATACGCAGTATTTT. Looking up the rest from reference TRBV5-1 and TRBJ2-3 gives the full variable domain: KAGVTQTPRYLIKTRGQQVTLSCSPISGHRSVSWYQQTPGQGLQFLFEYFSETQRNKGNFPGRFSGRQFSNSRSEMNVSTLELGDSALYLCASSNLAGGATDTQYFGPGTRLTVL.

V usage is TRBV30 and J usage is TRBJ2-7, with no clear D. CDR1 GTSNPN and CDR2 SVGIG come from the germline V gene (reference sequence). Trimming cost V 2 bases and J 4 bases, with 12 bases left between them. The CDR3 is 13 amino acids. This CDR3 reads CAWSRVTVYEQYF. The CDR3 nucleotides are TGTGCCTGGAGTCGGGTAACTGTTTACGAGCAGTACTTC.

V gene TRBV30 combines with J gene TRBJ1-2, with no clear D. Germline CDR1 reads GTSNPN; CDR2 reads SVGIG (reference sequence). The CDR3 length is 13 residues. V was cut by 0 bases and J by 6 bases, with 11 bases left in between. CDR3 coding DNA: TGTGCCTGGAGTGTACCCCGCGGCGATGGCTACACCTTC. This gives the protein CAWSVPRGDGYTF.

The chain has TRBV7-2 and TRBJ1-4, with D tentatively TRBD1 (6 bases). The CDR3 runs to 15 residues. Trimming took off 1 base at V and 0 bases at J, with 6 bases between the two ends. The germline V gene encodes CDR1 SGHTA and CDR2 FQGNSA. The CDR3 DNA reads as TGTGCCAGCAGCTTAGGGACAGCAACTAATGAAAAACTGTTTTTT. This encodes CASSLGTATNEKLFF.

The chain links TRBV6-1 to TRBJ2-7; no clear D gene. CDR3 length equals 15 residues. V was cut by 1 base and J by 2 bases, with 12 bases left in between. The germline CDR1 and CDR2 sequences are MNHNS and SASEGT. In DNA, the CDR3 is TGTGCCAGCAGTGAAGAGCTGGGTAGCACCTACGAGCAGTACTTC. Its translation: CASSEELGSTYEQYF.

CDR3 nucleotide sequence: TGCGCCAGCAGCTTGGGGGGGGGTGGGGCCAACGTCCTGACTTTC. This sequence encodes CASSLGGGGANVLTF. This chain joins TRBV5-1 and TRBJ2-6, with 7 nucleotides matching TRBD2. The CDR3 contains 15 residues. Unmatched junction bases numbered 0, after V lost 0 bases and J lost 3 bases. Germline V gives CDR1 SGHRS, CDR2 YFSETQ. The variable domain in full, completed from reference TRBV5-1 and TRBJ2-6, reads KAGVTQTPRYLIKTRGQQVTLSCSPISGHRSVSWYQQTPGQGLQFLFEYFSETQRNKGNFPGRFSGRQFSNSRSEMNVSTLELGDSALYLCASSLGGGGANVLTFGAGSRLTVL.

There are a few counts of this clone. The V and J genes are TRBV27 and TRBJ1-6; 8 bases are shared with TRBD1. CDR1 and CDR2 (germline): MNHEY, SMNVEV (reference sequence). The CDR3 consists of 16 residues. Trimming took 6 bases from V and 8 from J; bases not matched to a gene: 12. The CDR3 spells CASSLWTGKMDSPLHF. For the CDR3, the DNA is TGTGCCAGCAGCCTTTGGACAGGGAAAATGGATTCACCCCTCCACTTT.

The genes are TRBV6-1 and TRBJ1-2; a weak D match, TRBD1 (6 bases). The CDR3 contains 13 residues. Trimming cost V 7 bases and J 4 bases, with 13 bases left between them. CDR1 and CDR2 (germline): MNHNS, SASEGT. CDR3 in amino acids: CASTIDRIYGYTF. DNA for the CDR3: TGTGCCAGCACCATAGACAGGATCTATGGCTACACCTTC.

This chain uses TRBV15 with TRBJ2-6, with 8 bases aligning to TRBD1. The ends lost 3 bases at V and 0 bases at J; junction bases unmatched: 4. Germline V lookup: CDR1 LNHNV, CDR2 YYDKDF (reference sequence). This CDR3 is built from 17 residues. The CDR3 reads CATSSGTGTSGANVLTF. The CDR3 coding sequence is TGTGCCACCAGCAGCGGGACAGGAACCTCTGGGGCCAACGTCCTGACTTTC. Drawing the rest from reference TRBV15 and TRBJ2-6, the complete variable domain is DAMVIQNPRYQVTQFGKPVTLSCSQTLNHNVMYWYQQKSSQAPKLLFHYYDKDFNNEADTPDNFQSRRPNTSFCFLDIRSPGLGDTAMYLCATSSGTGTSGANVLTFGAGSRLTVL.

The CDR3, as DNA: TGTGCCTGGACTGGACTAGCTCAAGAGACCCAGTACTTC. Its translation: CAWTGLAQETQYF. V and J are TRBV30 and TRBJ2-5; 8 nucleotides line up with TRBD2. CDR1 and CDR2 from the germline V gene are GTSNPN and SVGIG (reference sequence). V gave up 4 bases and J gave up 2 bases; unmatched junction bases: 3. CDR3 length equals 13 residues.

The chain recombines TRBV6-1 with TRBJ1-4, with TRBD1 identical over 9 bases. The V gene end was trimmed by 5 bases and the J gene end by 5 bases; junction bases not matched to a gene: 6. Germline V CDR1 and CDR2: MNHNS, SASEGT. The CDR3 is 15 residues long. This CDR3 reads CASSTGQGRNEKLFF. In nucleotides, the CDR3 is TGTGCCAGCAGTACGGGACAGGGCCGCAATGAAAAACTGTTTTTT.

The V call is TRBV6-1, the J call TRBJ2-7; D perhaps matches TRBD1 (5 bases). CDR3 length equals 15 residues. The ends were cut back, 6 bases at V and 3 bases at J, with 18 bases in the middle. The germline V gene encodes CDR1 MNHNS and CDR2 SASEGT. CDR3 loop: CASSLMGQGDYEQYF. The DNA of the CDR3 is TGTGCCAGCAGCCTTATGGGGCAGGGTGACTACGAGCAGTACTTC.

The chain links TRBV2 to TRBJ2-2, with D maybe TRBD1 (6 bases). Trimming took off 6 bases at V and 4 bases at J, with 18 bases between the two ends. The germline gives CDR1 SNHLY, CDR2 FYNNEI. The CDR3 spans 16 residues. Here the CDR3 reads CASRQRGSRSTGELFF. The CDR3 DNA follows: TGTGCCAGCAGGCAAAGGGGGTCCCGGAGCACCGGGGAGCTGTTTTTT.

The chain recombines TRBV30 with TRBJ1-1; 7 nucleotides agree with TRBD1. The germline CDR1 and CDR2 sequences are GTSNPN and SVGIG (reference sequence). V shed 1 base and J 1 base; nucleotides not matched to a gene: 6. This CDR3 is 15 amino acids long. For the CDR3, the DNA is TGTGCCTGGAGTGGACAGGGCTGGCGGAACACTGAAGCTTTCTTT. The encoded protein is CAWSGQGWRNTEAFF.

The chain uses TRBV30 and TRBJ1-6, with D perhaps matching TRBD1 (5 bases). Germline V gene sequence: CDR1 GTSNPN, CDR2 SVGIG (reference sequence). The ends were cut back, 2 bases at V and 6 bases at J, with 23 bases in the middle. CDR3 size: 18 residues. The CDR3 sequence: CAWSPDWDRGVGNSPLHF. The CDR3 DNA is TGTGCCTGGAGTCCGGACTGGGATCGGGGGGTTGGTAATTCACCCCTCCACTTT.

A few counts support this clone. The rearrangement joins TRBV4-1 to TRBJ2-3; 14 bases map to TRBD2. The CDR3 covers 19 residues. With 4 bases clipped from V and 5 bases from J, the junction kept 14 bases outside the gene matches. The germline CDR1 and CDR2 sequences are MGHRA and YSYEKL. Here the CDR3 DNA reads TGCGCCAGCAGCCGGACTAGCGGGGGGCAGCGGATTGTAATAGATACGCAGTATTTT. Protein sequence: CASSRTSGGQRIVIDTQYF.

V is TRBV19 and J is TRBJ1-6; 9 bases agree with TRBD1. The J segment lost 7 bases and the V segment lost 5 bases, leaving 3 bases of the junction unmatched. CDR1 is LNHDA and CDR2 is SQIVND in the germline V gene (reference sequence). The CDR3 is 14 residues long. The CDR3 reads CASSRTGENSPLHF. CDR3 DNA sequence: TGTGCCAGTAGTCGGACAGGGGAGAATTCACCCCTCCACTTT.

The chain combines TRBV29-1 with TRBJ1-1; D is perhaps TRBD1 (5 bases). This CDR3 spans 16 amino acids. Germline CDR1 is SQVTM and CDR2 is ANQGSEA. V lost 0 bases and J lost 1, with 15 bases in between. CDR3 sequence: CSVEEGVYTKNTEAFF. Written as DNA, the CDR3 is TGCAGCGTTGAAGAAGGGGTGTATACGAAGAACACTGAAGCTTTCTTT.

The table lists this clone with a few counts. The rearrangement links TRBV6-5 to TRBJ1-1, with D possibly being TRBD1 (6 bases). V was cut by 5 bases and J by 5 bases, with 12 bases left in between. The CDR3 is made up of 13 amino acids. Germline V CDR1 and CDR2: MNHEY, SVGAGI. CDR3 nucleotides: TGTGCCAGCAGTACAACAGGGTGGACTGAAGCTTTCTTT. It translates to CASSTTGWTEAFF.

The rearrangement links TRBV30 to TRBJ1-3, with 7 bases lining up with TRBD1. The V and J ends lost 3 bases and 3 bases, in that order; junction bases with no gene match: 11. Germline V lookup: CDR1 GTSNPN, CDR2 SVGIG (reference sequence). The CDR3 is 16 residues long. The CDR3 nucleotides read TGTGCCTGGAGCTTAGCAGGGGGTTCGTATGGAAACACCATATATTTT. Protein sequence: CAWSLAGGSYGNTIYF.